What follows are 15 T cell receptor beta chains derived from one specimen sequenced in a study of cytomegalovirus exposure and HLA in healthy donors listed by TCRdb under 2017. Libraries were constructed by the immunoSEQ multiplex PCR assay. The multiplex PCR relied on a mix of 60 forward primers for TCR Vbeta segments and 13 reverse primers for TCR Jbeta segments. TCRdb carries this immuneACCESS record with in-frame sequences only. Its versions omit some clonotypes, under half of them owing to an unresolved V gene in the studies checked, with the rest unexplained. For this sample there are more than 90,000 clones; approximately 85% appear just once. The top ten constitute 3.5% to 5% of the sample. Sequences were obtained from PBMCs. The receptor set was obtained from a man younger than 45 in good health and CMV-seronegative.

The chain uses TRBV7-2 and TRBJ2-5; D possibly corresponds to TRBD1 (5 bases). The DNA end favors TRBJ2-7, so the J call may be wrong. The germline CDR1 and CDR2 sequences are SGHTA and FQGNSA. The CDR3 has 14 amino acids. The CDR3, as DNA: TGTGCCAGCAGCCTCTCAGGGTCCTTTTACGAGCAGTACTTC. Translated: CASSLSGSFYEQYF.

This clone was seen a single time. The chain links TRBV4-2 to TRBJ2-1, with 13 bases matching TRBD2. Germline V gives CDR1 LGHNA, CDR2 YNFKEQ. The CDR3 contains 16 residues. Germline trimming cut 0 bases from V and 5 bases from J; bases unmatched to any gene: 1. CDR3 nucleotide sequence: TGTGCCAGCAGCCAAGATGGGACTAGCGGGAACAATGAGCAGTTCTTC. It codes for CASSQDGTSGNNEQFF.

V and J are TRBV2 and TRBJ1-6, with 8 bases matching TRBD1. Unmatched junction bases numbered 9, after V lost 7 bases and J lost 7 bases. Germline loops: CDR1 SNHLY, CDR2 FYNNEI. This CDR3 has 15 residues. In nucleotides, the CDR3 is TGTGCCAGCAACCCCCGACAGGGGACCAATTCACCCCTCCACTTT. Translation: CASNPRQGTNSPLHF.

V gene TRBV2 combines with J gene TRBJ2-2; TRBD1 agrees at 11 bases. The CDR3 runs to 15 residues. The ends lost 5 bases at V and 6 bases at J; junction bases unmatched: 5. Germline CDR1 is SNHLY and CDR2 is FYNNEI. CDR3 sequence: CASSLDRGPAGELFF. Written as DNA, the CDR3 is TGTGCCAGCAGTTTGGACAGGGGGCCAGCCGGGGAGCTGTTTTTT.

The table lists this clone with a count of one. The same CDR3 also results from other DNA sequences found in this sample. This rearrangement joins TRBV5-1 to TRBJ2-5, with a weak D call TRBD1 (5 bases). In germline, CDR1 is SGHRS, CDR2 YFSETQ. The CDR3 has 13 residues. The V end lost 0 bases, the J end lost 2 bases, and 5 bases lay between the germline ends. The CDR3, as DNA: TGCGCCAGCAGCTTGGGACAGCAAGAGACCCAGTACTTC. Translating it yields CASSLGQQETQYF.

Written as DNA, the CDR3 is TGCGCCAGCAGCTTGGAGGGGACAGGAGGTCAGCCCCAGCATTTT. Translating gives CASSLEGTGGQPQHF. This chain uses TRBV5-1 with TRBJ1-5; 8 bases match TRBD1. Trimming removed 0 bases from V and 6 bases from J; junction bases left unmatched: 5. Germline V lookup: CDR1 SGHRS, CDR2 YFSETQ. This CDR3 comprises 15 residues.

The CDR3 sequence is CASSSGGGWDTEAFF. The CDR3 region has the DNA TGTGCCAGCAGCTCTGGAGGGGGCTGGGACACTGAAGCTTTCTTT. This chain links TRBV5-5 with TRBJ1-1; TRBD1 aligns across 7 bases. Per the germline V gene, CDR1 is SGHKS and CDR2 is YYEKEE (reference sequence). The J segment lost 3 bases and the V segment lost 3 bases, leaving 8 bases of the junction unmatched. The CDR3 runs to 15 residues.

V gene TRBV28 combines with J gene TRBJ1-1, with D perhaps TRBD1 (6 bases). The V gene lost 7 bases and the J gene lost 5 bases, with 23 bases spanning the gap. The CDR3 loop spans 16 amino acids. Germline CDR1 MDHEN, CDR2 SYDVKM. The CDR3 nucleotides read TGTGCCAGCACCTCCGGACGGGGGGCTGGAGGAACTGAAGCTTTCTTT. Its protein is CASTSGRGAGGTEAFF.

V gene TRBV27 combines with J gene TRBJ2-7; 14 bases align to TRBD2. This CDR3 has 17 amino acids. V gave up 6 bases and J gave up 5 bases; unmatched junction bases: 12. CDR1 and CDR2 from the germline V gene are MNHEY and SMNVEV (reference sequence). The DNA of the CDR3 is TGTGCCAGCAGGCGCAAGGAGGGACTAGCGGGAGACCACGAGCAGTACTTC. Translated, it gives CASRRKEGLAGDHEQYF.

The chain joins TRBV10-3 to TRBJ1-6, with 7 bases that match TRBD1. The CDR3 covers 14 residues. The germline gives CDR1 ENHRY, CDR2 SYGVKD. V lost 6 bases to trimming and J lost 10 bases; unmatched junction nucleotides: 9. The CDR3 region is CAISGETGLSPLHF. The CDR3 DNA reads as TGTGCCATCAGCGGGGAGACAGGGCTGTCACCCCTCCACTTT.

V gene TRBV30 combines with J gene TRBJ2-2; weak D call: TRBD1 (6 bases). The CDR3 is 14 amino acids. Germline V gene lookup returns CDR1 GTSNPN and CDR2 SVGIG (reference sequence). Trimming removed 3 bases from V and 5 bases from J, with 13 bases in between. The CDR3 sequence: CAWRAQGRTGELFF. In DNA, the CDR3 is TGTGCCTGGAGGGCACAGGGTAGGACCGGGGAGCTGTTTTTT.

This chain joins TRBV2 and TRBJ1-3; D possibly corresponds to TRBD1 (6 bases). The CDR3 sequence is 14 residues long. V lost 3 bases, J lost 0 bases, and 6 bases lay in between. Looked up from germline, CDR1 is SNHLY and CDR2 is FYNNEI. In DNA, the CDR3 is TGTGCCAGCAGTGACAGGGGCTCTGGAAACACCATATATTTT. Protein product: CASSDRGSGNTIYF.

This clone was found once. The chain joins TRBV28 to TRBJ1-2, with D possibly matching TRBD1 (6 bases). The CDR3 contains 15 residues. V gave up 5 bases and J gave up 2 bases, with 15 bases separating them. Per germline, CDR1 MDHEN and CDR2 SYDVKM. The CDR3 region is CASSDLGGQNYGYTF. DNA for the CDR3: TGTGCCAGCAGTGACCTCGGGGGGCAAAACTATGGCTACACCTTC.

This clone was found once. The V call is TRBV5-6, the J call TRBJ1-2; 9 bases match TRBD1. In germline, CDR1 is SGHDT, CDR2 YYEEEE. The CDR3 loop spans 17 amino acids. With V trimmed by 4 bases and J by 2 bases, 12 bases remained unmatched. The CDR3, as DNA: TGTGCCAGCAGCCGGGACAGGGCTCTTACACTAAACTATGGCTACACCTTC. Translation: CASSRDRALTLNYGYTF.

The CDR3 DNA reads as TGTGCCAGCAGCCCGACATATGGGCCAGATACGCAGTATTTT. This codes for CASSPTYGPDTQYF. The chain employs TRBV14 and TRBJ2-3; D ambiguous. V gave up 4 bases and J gave up 4 bases, with 12 bases separating them. This CDR3 spans 14 amino acids. The germline V gene has CDR1 SGHDN and CDR2 FVKESK.